The 13 T cell receptor beta chains below were found in one sample sequenced in a study of shared clonotypes between healthy human individuals. TCRdb's copy holds only in-frame clones and misses some; the assay was immunoSEQ multiplex PCR. Counted here are under 350,000 clones, roughly 84% occurring once; the ten biggest clones make up around 16%. The specimen was memory CD8+ T cells sorted from blood. Described subset: CD45RO+ cells pooled with CCR7-negative TemRA cells. The receptors derive from a man younger than 35 in good health.

The rearrangement uses TRBV2 and TRBJ2-1; TRBD1 matches at 7 bases. Per germline, CDR1 SNHLY and CDR2 FYNNEI. After removal of 8 bases from V and 5 bases from J, the junction contained 6 bases not matched to a gene. The length of the CDR3 is 13 residues. Here the CDR3 reads CASPGTENNEQFF. CDR3 DNA: TGTGCCAGCCCCGGGACAGAAAACAATGAGCAGTTCTTC.

Points on this clone: The sample contains more than one DNA sequence encoding this CDR3. The rearrangement links TRBV30 to TRBJ1-5, with D unclear. Germline V gene lookup returns CDR1 GTSNPN and CDR2 SVGIG (reference sequence). V lost 2 bases, J lost 4 bases, and 6 bases lay in between. This CDR3 has 12 residues. CDR3 DNA sequence: TGTGCCTGGAGTTTGGGGAATCAGCCCCAGCATTTT. Amino acid sequence: CAWSLGNQPQHF.

Notes on this clone: A far more abundant clone sits one base away, making this likely a read error. This sequence joins TRBV4-1 and TRBJ2-3; D is perhaps TRBD2 (5 bases). CDR1 MGHRA and CDR2 YSYEKL come from the germline V gene. This CDR3 region has 14 residues. The ends were cut back, 6 bases at V and 4 bases at J, with 14 bases in the middle. In nucleotides, the CDR3 is TGCGCCAGCAGAGGTGGACTTGGCGCAGATACGCAGTATTTT. It translates to CASRGGLGADTQYF.

The chain carries TRBV6-5 and TRBJ2-6; D call uncertain. Looked up from germline, CDR1 is MNHEY and CDR2 is SVGAGI. The CDR3 runs to 13 residues. V was shortened by 5 bases and J by 3 bases, with 5 bases between the two germline ends. In nucleotides, the CDR3 is TGTGCCAGCAGTCCGTTTGGGGCCAACGTCCTGACTTTC. Translation gives CASSPFGANVLTF.

Comments on this clone: One end of the junction varies from germline; a read error may be responsible. The chain couples TRBV7-7 to TRBJ2-5, with TRBD2 identical over 9 bases. The CDR3 is 15 residues long. In germline, CDR1 is SSHAT, CDR2 FNYEAQ (reference sequence). For the CDR3, the DNA is TGTGCTAGCAGCTTGATTAGCGGGGGAACAGAGACCCAGTACTTC. Translating it yields CASSLISGGTETQYF.

This chain joins TRBV5-1 and TRBJ1-1; the match to TRBD1 covers 8 bases. This CDR3 is built from 14 residues. Germline V gives CDR1 SGHRS, CDR2 YFSETQ. V shed 3 bases, J shed 4 bases, and the junction held 5 bases outside the gene matches. The CDR3 protein is CASSWTGSGTEAFF. CDR3 coding DNA: TGCGCCAGCAGCTGGACAGGGTCGGGCACTGAAGCTTTCTTT.

The chain couples TRBV2 to TRBJ2-7; the D gene is possibly TRBD2 (5 bases). The ends were cut back, 2 bases at V and 3 bases at J, with 11 bases in the middle. The CDR3 runs 14 residues. Germline-derived CDR1 and CDR2 are SNHLY and FYNNEI. The CDR3 nucleotides read TGTGCCAGCAGTGAATGGTTTGGAGGCTACGAGCAGTACTTC. This translates into CASSEWFGGYEQYF.

The chain links TRBV28 to TRBJ2-5; D is unresolved. V was shortened by 6 bases and J by 1 base, with 12 bases between the two germline ends. From germline, CDR1 is MDHEN and CDR2 SYDVKM. This CDR3 has 14 residues. The CDR3 nucleotides are TGTGCCAGCAGCCCGGATTCCCTCCAAGAGACCCAGTACTTC. Its translation: CASSPDSLQETQYF. The complete variable domain, with remaining parts taken from reference TRBV28 and TRBJ2-5, reads DVKVTQSSRYLVKRTGEKVFLECVQDMDHENMFWYRQDPGLGLRLIYFSYDVKMKEKGDIPEGYSVSREKKERFSLILESASTNQTSMYLCASSPDSLQETQYFGPGTRLLVL.

The rearrangement uses TRBV11-3 and TRBJ2-7, with a tentative D call TRBD2 (5 bases). Germline-derived CDR1 and CDR2 are SGHNT and YENEEA. This CDR3 has 13 amino acids. V was shortened by 1 base and J by 3 bases, with 7 bases between the two germline ends. As DNA, the CDR3 is TGTGCCAGCAGCTTAGGGACTGTCTACGAGCAGTACTTC. This gives the protein CASSLGTVYEQYF.

The V and J genes are TRBV11-2 and TRBJ2-5; tentatively, D is TRBD2 (5 bases). Germline V gene sequence: CDR1 SGHAT, CDR2 FQNNGV. Trimming cost V 7 bases and J 5 bases, with 17 bases left between them. The CDR3 spans 14 residues. The CDR3 DNA follows: TGTGCCAGCACCACGGACTTAGTCTCGGAGACCCAGTACTTC. Encoded protein: CASTTDLVSETQYF.

This clone was found once. The gene calls are TRBV4-1 and TRBJ1-1; tentatively, D is TRBD1 (6 bases). Germline-derived CDR1 and CDR2 are MGHRA and YSYEKL. Trimming took off 4 bases at V and 1 base at J, with 13 bases between the two ends. The CDR3 sequence is 15 residues long. The CDR3 protein is CASSRPGEANTEAFF. DNA for the CDR3: TGCGCCAGCAGCCGGCCAGGGGAGGCGAACACTGAAGCTTTCTTT.

The chain uses TRBV5-4 and TRBJ2-7; 8 bases are a match to TRBD1. The CDR3 is 15 amino acids. Unmatched junction bases numbered 11, after V lost 3 bases and J lost 6 bases. Germline V CDR1 and CDR2: SGHNT, YYREEE (reference sequence). The CDR3 DNA sequence: TGTGCCAGCAGCTCCCCGGGACAGGAAATTTCCGAGCAGTACTTC. Amino acids: CASSSPGQEISEQYF.

This rearrangement joins TRBV18 to TRBJ2-3, with D possibly matching TRBD1 (6 bases). Germline V gives CDR1 KGHSH, CDR2 LQKENI. The CDR3 spans 15 residues. Deletions cut 2 bases from V and 0 bases from J, with 9 bases between. In DNA, the CDR3 is TGTGCCAGCTCACCAAAGGGGGACAGCACAGATACGCAGTATTTT. Encoded protein: CASSPKGDSTDTQYF.